This note documents a single T cell receptor (beta chain) sequence. The antigen is not known. The CDR3 is 17 residues long. The germline gives CDR1 SNHLY, CDR2 FYNNEI. The sample is drawn from a study of T cells expressing NK-cell markers. At the level of the study: Researchers got TCR beta repertoires out of sorted CD3+CD56+NKG2C+, CD3+CD56+NKG2C- and CD3+CD56-NKG2C+ T cells. HCMV seropositivity marked most of the eight sequenced donors; one was seronegative.

General study findings and limits: HCMV specificity of the expanded NKG2C+ T cell clones was not established. For a handful of donors, these clonotypes were likewise the leading ones in the CD3+CD56-NKG2C+ fraction.

TCRdb reprocessed the 5' RACE reads and reports one entry per CDR3 protein, with no DNA. Listed are fewer than 550,000 distinct CDR3 sequences; 1.4% to 1.5% falls within the top ten. The sequencing input was blood T cells: a sorted CD56 or NKG2C T cell subset, CD4+ or CD8+ T cells, or bulk PBMC T cells (not recorded which). The V gene is TRBV2, the J gene TRBJ1-3; the D gene TCRdb calls, TRBD1, cannot be checked with no DNA. The receptor was isolated from a woman aged 45-60 years in good health. CDR3 amino acids: CASSLARGPPSGNTIYF.